Shown below are 19 T cell receptor beta chains from a single sample sequenced in a study of cytomegalovirus exposure and HLA in healthy donors. Both 60 Vbeta primers and 13 Jbeta primers went into the PCR. Profiling relied on immunoSEQ multiplex PCR, and the TCRdb table lists in-frame clones only, not all of them. Of 140,000 or so clones in the sample, 76% were seen once. The sequenced sample was PBMCs. The receptors shown here come from a woman aged 35 to 49 in good health and CMV-seronegative.

V and J are TRBV6-1 and TRBJ1-5, with 7 bases identical to TRBD1. V lost 5 bases, J lost 5 bases, and 12 bases stayed unmatched. This CDR3 has 16 residues. Germline assignment: CDR1 MNHNS and CDR2 SASEGT. The CDR3 loop is CASSKENRGSDQPQHF. CDR3 DNA: TGTGCCAGCAGTAAAGAAAACAGGGGCTCGGATCAGCCCCAGCATTTT.

The genes are TRBV11-2 and TRBJ2-5; 8 positions agree with TRBD1. The CDR3 has 17 amino acids. Germline CDR1 is SGHAT and CDR2 is FQNNGV. Trimming at V came to 2 bases and at J to 1 base, leaving 9 bases not matched to a gene. CDR3 DNA: TGTGCCAGCAGCTTATTCCCCTCTCAGGGGGCCCAAGAGACCCAGTACTTC. Amino acids: CASSLFPSQGAQETQYF.

The J gene is TRBJ2-7, the V gene TRBV5-1; 10 nucleotides match TRBD1. Trimming at V came to 4 bases and at J to 3 bases, leaving 10 bases not matched to a gene. The CDR3 sequence is 16 residues long. Germline-derived CDR1 and CDR2 are SGHRS and YFSETQ. In nucleotides, the CDR3 is TGCGCCAGCAGCGAACCGACAGGGGGCCTTGACTACGAGCAGTACTTC. Its translation: CASSEPTGGLDYEQYF. Complete variable domain (other parts from reference TRBV5-1 and TRBJ2-7): KAGVTQTPRYLIKTRGQQVTLSCSPISGHRSVSWYQQTPGQGLQFLFEYFSETQRNKGNFPGRFSGRQFSNSRSEMNVSTLELGDSALYLCASSEPTGGLDYEQYFGPGTRLTVT.

The chain couples TRBV5-4 to TRBJ2-7; TRBD1 matches at 9 bases. Germline-derived CDR1 and CDR2 are SGHNT and YYREEE (reference sequence). The CDR3 is 16 amino acids. Trimming cost V 4 bases and J 7 bases; bases outside gene matches: 15. The CDR3 loop is CASSPRGDRAAGEQYF. The CDR3 DNA is TGTGCCAGCAGCCCGAGGGGGGACAGGGCCGCGGGGGAGCAGTACTTC. The complete variable domain, with remaining parts taken from reference TRBV5-4 and TRBJ2-7, reads ETGVTQSPTHLIKTRGQQVTLRCSSQSGHNTVSWYQQALGQGPQFIFQYYREEENGRGNFPPRFSGLQFPNYSSELNVNALELDDSALYLCASSPRGDRAAGEQYFGPGTRLTVT.

This chain joins TRBV28 and TRBJ1-2; 7 bases fit TRBD1. Trimming removed 5 bases from V and 13 bases from J; junction bases left unmatched: 16. CDR1 and CDR2 (germline): MDHEN, SYDVKM. The CDR3 is made up of 14 amino acids. Here the CDR3 DNA reads TGTGCCAGCAGTCTCCGACAGGGTAGGGACGGAGGCACCTTC. This translates into CASSLRQGRDGGTF.

The V call is TRBV5-1, the J call TRBJ2-6, with 9 bases aligning to TRBD1. V lost 1 base to trimming and J lost 0 bases; unmatched junction nucleotides: 11. CDR1 SGHRS and CDR2 YFSETQ come from the germline V gene. This CDR3 has 20 amino acids. CDR3 coding DNA: TGCGCCAGCAGCTTGATGCGACAGGGGGTTCTCAGCTCTGGGGCCAACGTCCTGACTTTC. This sequence encodes CASSLMRQGVLSSGANVLTF.

This clone turned up a few times. The V call is TRBV9, the J call TRBJ1-3; 7 bases are shared with TRBD1. Trimming at V came to 4 bases and at J to 4 bases, leaving 5 bases not matched to a gene. The CDR3 has 14 residues. Per germline, CDR1 SGDLS and CDR2 YYNGEE. CDR3 DNA sequence: TGTGCCAGCAGCCCCCAGGGGGTCGGAAACACCATATATTTT. It encodes CASSPQGVGNTIYF.

V gene TRBV6-5 combines with J gene TRBJ1-3; TRBD1 aligns across 8 bases. Germline CDR1 MNHEY, CDR2 SVGAGI. The CDR3 consists of 14 residues. The V and J ends lost 4 bases and 4 bases, in that order; junction bases with no gene match: 3. The CDR3 region has the DNA TGTGCCAGCAGTTCCAGGGGGCCCGGAAACACCATATATTTT. This gives the protein CASSSRGPGNTIYF.

The genes are TRBV5-1 and TRBJ2-7; the D is unclear. V lost 0 bases and J 4 bases, leaving 14 bases between the germline ends. CDR3 length: 15 residues. CDR1 is SGHRS and CDR2 is YFSETQ in the germline V gene. CDR3 sequence: CASSLVSGGSYEQYF. CDR3 nucleotides: TGCGCCAGCAGCTTGGTTTCGGGTGGCTCGTACGAGCAGTACTTC.

This chain uses TRBV25-1 with TRBJ2-3; 10 positions match TRBD2. Germline trimming cut 1 base from V and 4 bases from J; bases unmatched to any gene: 2. CDR3 size: 15 residues. Germline V gives CDR1 MGHDK, CDR2 SYGVNS. CDR3 sequence reads: CASSELGTSADTQYF. CDR3 nucleotide sequence: TGTGCCAGCAGTGAATTAGGGACTAGCGCAGATACGCAGTATTTT.

The rearrangement links TRBV19 to TRBJ1-3, with unresolved D. CDR1 and CDR2 from the germline V gene are LNHDA and SQIVND (reference sequence). V shed 2 bases and J shed 0 bases, with 11 bases lying between them. The CDR3 length is 16 residues. For the CDR3, the DNA is TGTGCCAGTAGTATAACTTTGACATTCTCTGGAAACACCATATATTTT. As protein: CASSITLTFSGNTIYF. Looking up the rest from reference TRBV19 and TRBJ1-3 gives the full variable domain: DGGITQSPKYLFRKEGQNVTLSCEQNLNHDAMYWYRQDPGQGLRLIYYSQIVNDFQKGDIAEGYSVSREKKESFPLTVTSAQKNPTAFYLCASSITLTFSGNTIYFGEGSWLTVV.

The chain links TRBV11-1 to TRBJ2-7; maybe TRBD2 (6 bases). CDR3 length equals 14 residues. Germline values: CDR1 SGHAT, CDR2 FQDESV (reference sequence). V was cut by 1 base and J by 2 bases, with 9 bases left in between. CDR3 DNA sequence: TGTGCCAGCAGCTTAGACGCTAGCGCCTACGAGCAGTACTTC. It specifies CASSLDASAYEQYF.

This clone was seen a handful of times. The gene calls are TRBV6-6 and TRBJ2-7; D possibly corresponds to TRBD1 (6 bases). The CDR3 runs to 15 residues. Trimming cost V 6 bases and J 3 bases, with 18 bases left between them. The germline gives CDR1 MNHNY, CDR2 SVGAGI (reference sequence). The CDR3 protein is CASRGARDNDYEQYF. CDR3 sequence (DNA): TGTGCCAGCAGGGGAGCCCGGGACAACGACTACGAGCAGTACTTC.

This clone has a handful of counts. This chain links TRBV5-1 with TRBJ1-1; TRBD1 aligns across 10 bases. CDR1 and CDR2 (germline): SGHRS, YFSETQ. Losses at the gene ends were 0 bases for V and 6 bases for J; bases not matched to a gene: 5. CDR3 size: 15 residues. The CDR3 DNA follows: TGCGCCAGCAGCTTGGGGGACAGGGGCGACCCTGAAGCTTTCTTT. Translated: CASSLGDRGDPEAFF.

This chain connects TRBV15 to TRBJ2-5; D is perhaps TRBD2 (6 bases). The germline gives CDR1 LNHNV, CDR2 YYDKDF (reference sequence). With 2 bases removed from V and 2 bases from J, the gap between germline ends came to 12 bases. The CDR3 covers 15 residues. This chain's CDR3 is CATSRLASGQETQYF. The CDR3 DNA sequence: TGTGCCACCAGCAGACTAGCGAGTGGGCAAGAGACCCAGTACTTC.

This chain links TRBV5-5 with TRBJ1-2; a weak D match, TRBD1 (5 bases). The V and J ends lost 2 bases and 1 base respectively, with 6 bases between them. There are 13 residues in the CDR3. From germline, CDR1 is SGHKS and CDR2 YYEKEE (reference sequence). The CDR3 coding sequence is TGTGCCAGCAGCTTCCAGGGTAACTATGGCTACACCTTC. As protein: CASSFQGNYGYTF.

This rearrangement joins TRBV5-1 to TRBJ1-3; 9 bases map to TRBD1. CDR3 length: 14 amino acids. Germline V CDR1 and CDR2: SGHRS, YFSETQ. The V segment lost 4 bases and the J segment 4 bases; nucleotides outside the gene matches: 3. The CDR3 bases are TGCGCCAGCAGCGCCGGGACAGGGGGAAACACCATATATTTT. Encoded protein: CASSAGTGGNTIYF.

The rearrangement uses TRBV25-1 and TRBJ1-2; no firm D call. Germline V gives CDR1 MGHDK, CDR2 SYGVNS. CDR3 length: 13 residues. V was clipped by 2 bases and J by 3 bases, with 7 bases between them. CDR3 nucleotide sequence: TGTGCCAGCAGTGAACTAACGGACTATGGCTACACCTTC. Amino acid sequence: CASSELTDYGYTF.

V gene TRBV7-9 combines with J gene TRBJ1-1; 11 nucleotides line up with TRBD1. The CDR3 runs to 14 residues. CDR1 SEHNR and CDR2 FQNEAQ come from the germline V gene (reference sequence). The trim removed 2 bases at V and 7 bases at J, leaving 3 bases unmatched. CDR3 in amino acids: CASSLSGQGVEAFF. CDR3 DNA: TGTGCCAGCAGCTTATCGGGACAGGGGGTTGAAGCTTTCTTT.